The T cell receptor beta chain described here comes from a study of blood T cell repertoires in COVID-19. Study background: Samples taken during acute and convalescent COVID-19 were collected in the United States, Italy and Spain. PBMCs, B-cell-depleted T cells, or T cells were the source of the cDNA or gDNA that made up the material.

There are 15 residues in the CDR3. Per the original data handling: Reference gene primer amplification in the assay estimated nucleated cell counts. TCRdb's table, derived via immunoSEQ multiplex PCR, lists solely in-frame clones and lacks some. V and J calls and clone size are as listed in that table; D and trimming were resolved from the DNA. The sample lists over 200,000 clones, about 90% occurring once. The receptor was isolated from a middle-aged man with active or convalescent COVID-19. The sample comprised peripheral blood. The gene calls are TRBV21-1 and TRBJ1-2; TRBD1 is taken as the D call from the table, unchecked against the DNA. TRBV21-1 is a documented pseudogene. This chain's CDR3 is CASTKGQGVGYGYTF. The CDR3 DNA reads as TGTGCCAGCACCAAAGGACAGGGGGTTGGCTATGGCTACACCTTC.